These T cell receptor beta chains were read from a single sample in a study of T-cell reconstitution after alpha-beta-depleted transplantation in children. Using its own MiXCR run on the PCR reads, TCRdb lists one record per CDR3 protein. The repertoire holds approximately 980,000 distinct CDR3 sequences, 25% to 35% seen once, with 28% in the top ten. The sequences come from PBMCs, mostly from graft donor cells, collected 360 days after TCRalphabeta/CD19-depleted stem cell transplant. The receptors derive from a boy less than two years old who had a stem cell transplant for SCID, so the T cells may come from the graft donor. Each CDR3 is given with its conserved first and last residue. The order of the fields is clone size, D gene, V gene, CDR3 length, CDR3 protein. The D gene is left open where the match is weak. Clone size, where shown, is once, few, many, or a class for clones that have expanded.

clone size: few
D gene: TRBD2
V gene: TRBV7-8
CDR3 length: 16
CDR3 protein: CASSQFSGGDQETQYF

clone size: few
D gene: -
V gene: TRBV11-2
CDR3 length: 15
CDR3 protein: CASSSSAGIRETQYF

clone size: -
D gene: -
V gene: TRBV14
CDR3 length: 14
CDR3 protein: CASSQGGFPYEQYF

clone size: many
D gene: -
V gene: TRBV6-1
CDR3 length: 14
CDR3 protein: CASSPRGRGYEQYF

clone size: few
D gene: -
V gene: TRBV7-2
CDR3 length: 15
CDR3 protein: CASSYRRSLNTEAFF

clone size: few
D gene: TRBD2
V gene: TRBV20-1
CDR3 length: 14
CDR3 protein: CSGPLAGEADTQYF

clone size: -
D gene: TRBD1
V gene: TRBV5-1
CDR3 length: 15
CDR3 protein: CASSSGDSRFEKLFF

clone size: -
D gene: -
V gene: TRBV29-1
CDR3 length: 13
CDR3 protein: CSVPGPTKNIQYF

clone size: -
D gene: -
V gene: TRBV12-3/TRBV12-4
CDR3 length: 15
CDR3 protein: CASSSQTVMNTEAFF

clone size: -
D gene: -
V gene: TRBV4-3
CDR3 length: 13
CDR3 protein: CASSQARRVEQFF

clone size: few
D gene: -
V gene: TRBV12-3/TRBV12-4
CDR3 length: 15
CDR3 protein: CASRVGEWVKNIQYF

clone size: once
D gene: -
V gene: TRBV3-1
CDR3 length: 15
CDR3 protein: CASRRRSAHTDTQYF

clone size: -
D gene: TRBD2
V gene: TRBV12-3/TRBV12-4
CDR3 length: 18
CDR3 protein: CASSLDRLAVTLTDTQYF

clone size: -
D gene: -
V gene: TRBV12-3/TRBV12-4
CDR3 length: 14
CDR3 protein: CASSLGIMNTEAFF

clone size: few
D gene: TRBD1
V gene: TRBV20-1
CDR3 length: 14
CDR3 protein: CSARRDRTTGELFF

clone size: -
D gene: -
V gene: TRBV20-1
CDR3 length: 13
CDR3 protein: CSAYGGSNYGYTF